The present entry profiles one TCR beta chain with its context. The antigen this receptor binds is unknown. No base quality information exists; no much larger clone differs at one position. This sample is part of a study of beta chain features in type 1 diabetes listed by TCRdb under 2018. About the study as a whole: No differences in mean age, gender distribution, total cell number or subset yield were found between patients and healthy donors. A total of under 120,000,000 sorted cells were examined across all samples, and RNA yield correlated strongly with the number of cells per subset. The study compared the TCRB repertoires of sorted circulating CD4+ T cell subsets in recently diagnosed type 1 diabetes patients with those in matched healthy donors. Whereas all 30 or so donors provided naive and central memory subsets, regulatory and stem cell-like memory subsets were isolated from just 8 patients and roughly 8 healthy donors. On the study overall, not on this receptor specifically: A moderate but significant shortening of TCRB CDR3 length was observed in type 1 diabetes patients in all four CD4+ subsets. Because cDNA was sequenced instead of genomic DNA, activated cells with high expression could be over-represented, although the groups did not differ in activation or CD3 levels. PCR might favor shorter templates, but patient and control samples were amplified and corrected together, so any skew would affect both groups equally. At VDJ recombination sites, type 1 diabetes patients had fewer insertions and more deleted nucleotides, which implies abnormalities in thymic rearrangement. Because the HLA sub-analyses included only small numbers of individuals, any influence of HLA type on TCRB rearrangement was left unresolved. Naive, central memory and regulatory TCRB repertoires appeared to be more similar among patients than among healthy donors.

From each donor, a single peripheral blood sample of around 120 mL on average was drawn into heparinised tubes. Using a panel that included CD45RO, CCR7, CD25, CD127, CD95 and CD27, naive, central memory, regulatory and stem cell-like memory CD4+ T cells were sorted on a BD FACSAria II. Purity was above 95% for every sorted population. PBMCs were isolated immediately by Lymphoprep density gradient centrifugation and stained directly without culture. So that batch effects would be minimized, each experiment stained and sorted samples in pairs, pairing one healthy donor with one patient. CDR3 length: 13 amino acids, cysteine to phenylalanine. Only the CDR3 part of the read is kept: 39 bases, read in frame from the first base. Trimming costs V 2 bases and J 0 bases, and their ends lie 5 bases apart. The germline V gene encodes CDR1 SGHDT and CDR2 YYEEEE. All of the isolated RNA was reverse transcribed with the High Capacity cDNA Reverse Transcription Kit, so expressed TCRB transcripts were sequenced. Deep immunoSEQ sequencing was applied to naive, central memory and regulatory T cell samples, giving an average of roughly 3.5 million total reads per sample. Sorted cells were lysed in RLT buffer and RNA was extracted with DNase-treated RNeasy Micro or Mini kits, depending on cell number. To prevent cross-contamination, each cell subset was processed individually, whereas patient and healthy donor samples were processed jointly. The immunoSEQ multiplex PCR was used to amplify TCRB sequences from cDNA, yielding 87-bp fragments that span the CDR3 region. Sequencing of the amplicons was done on the Illumina HiSeq platform. The paper's data handling went like this. Synthetic template baselines were used to correct PCR bias computationally, reads within Hamming distance 2 were collapsed, and singletons that could not be merged were discarded. Reads were aligned against IMGT so that V, D and J genes, CDR3 length and insertions or deletions at six rearrangement sites could be assigned. Within each subset, clonotype counts were normalized to the number of sorted cells before true diversity and Gini coefficients were calculated with the tcR R package. Repertoire sharing was quantified using the overlap coefficient calculated on TCRB nucleotide sequences. As a proxy for the pre-selection repertoire, out-of-frame TCRB sequences from naive cells were analyzed. TCRdb's version of the immuneACCESS table is confined to in-frame rearrangements and falls short of the full clone set. An unresolved V gene accounts for under half of the shortfall where checked; the remainder is of unknown origin. The V and J calls and clone size come from that table; D and trimming were worked out from the DNA. The sample data list about 260,000 clones, and approximately 20% of these were observed just once. Less than 0.035% of the sample lies in the top ten.

Material for sequencing was naive CD4+ T cells from blood. Interpreted using the paper, the cell subset or site label stands for: true naive CD4+ T cells. The V and J genes are TRBV5-6 and TRBJ1-1, with the D segment identity uncertain. The sequence was obtained from a middle-aged woman with type 1 diabetes. The sequenced DNA: TGTGCCAGCAGCTTCCAGGTGAACACTGAAGCTTTCTTT. The resulting protein is CASSFQVNTEAFF.